Listed below are T cell receptor beta chains from one sample, sequenced in a study of tumor-infiltrating lymphocytes in glioblastoma multiforme. MiXCR, run by TCRdb on the multiplex PCR reads, gives a single entry per CDR3 protein. The sample holds more than 13,000 distinct CDR3 sequences, 55% to 75% seen once. The sequenced material came from brain tumor tissue. Receptor source: a male donor with glioblastoma. Each CDR3 is given with its conserved first and last residue. D genes are given only for firm matches. The size entry is marked missing in some rows and otherwise reads once, few, many or a size class.

. | . | TRBJ2-2 | TRBV29-1 | CSVVGRRGTGELFF | TGCAGCGTTGTAGGGAGGAGAGGCACCGGGGAGCTGTTTTTT
. | . | TRBJ1-6 | TRBV20-1 | CSAKGRDSVNSALHF | TGCAGTGCTAAAGGGCGGGATTCCGTGAATTCAGCCCTCCACTTT
. | . | TRBJ2-7 | TRBV11-3 | CASSYSGTEYEQYF | TGTGCCAGCAGCTACTCCGGGACCGAATACGAGCAGTACTTC
TRBD2 | many | TRBJ2-2 | TRBV5-8 | CASSFSGVTGELFF | TGTGCCAGCAGCTTTAGCGGGGTCACCGGGGAGCTGTTTTTT
TRBD2 | . | TRBJ2-1 | TRBV10-3 | CAINAHGRADNEQFF | TGTGCCATCAATGCGCACGGGAGGGCCGACAATGAGCAGTTCTTC
. | . | TRBJ1-2 | TRBV6-5 | CASSSDIFNGYTF | TGTGCCAGCAGCTCAGACATATTTAATGGCTACACCTTC
. | . | TRBJ2-1 | TRBV20-1 | CSARDGRSGSNEQFF | TGCAGTGCTAGAGACGGACGTAGCGGATCGAATGAGCAGTTCTTC
TRBD1 | once | TRBJ1-1 | TRBV11-3 | CAGTSGQEDTEAFF | TGTGCCGGCACCTCGGGACAGGAGGACACTGAAGCTTTCTTT
. | . | TRBJ2-6 | TRBV5-4 | CASSPTVGSGANLLTF | TGTGCCAGCAGCCCGACGGTAGGCTCTGGGGCCAACCTCCTGACTTTC
TRBD1 | . | TRBJ2-4 | TRBV20-1 | CSARQGDKNIQYF | TGCAGTGCCCGACAGGGGGACAAAAACATTCAGTACTTC
. | . | TRBJ2-1 | TRBV20-1 | CSARVRVVASEQFF | TGCAGTGCTAGAGTTCGGGTGGTAGCATCTGAGCAGTTCTTC
. | . | TRBJ2-2 | TRBV11-3 | CASSLGLQTGVLFF | TGTGCCAGCAGCTTAGGCCTGCAAACCGGGGTGCTGTTTTTT
. | once | TRBJ2-7 | TRBV11-1 | CASSGREREQHF | TGTGCCAGCAGCGGACGGGAGCGCGAGCAGCACTTC
. | medium-sized | TRBJ2-7 | TRBV28 | CASSFNRDSSSSYEQYF | TGTGCCAGCAGTTTTAACCGAGACAGCTCAAGCTCCTACGAGCAGTACTTC
. | . | TRBJ2-1 | TRBV11-3 | CASSLNRNNEQFF | TGTGCCAGCAGCTTAAACCGAAACAATGAGCAGTTCTTC
. | once | TRBJ2-5 | TRBV11-2 | CASSSGQWEETQYF | TGTGCCAGCAGCTCAGGACAGTGGGAAGAGACCCAGTACTTC
. | few | TRBJ2-1 | TRBV11-2 | CASSLLNSGSHNEQFF | TGTGCCAGCAGCTTGCTCAATAGCGGTTCTCACAATGAGCAGTTCTTC
. | few | TRBJ2-1 | TRBV20-1 | CSAWYLRSYNEQFF | TGCAGTGCTTGGTACTTGCGCTCCTACAATGAGCAGTTCTTC
. | once | TRBJ2-4 | TRBV11-2 | CASSLSTAQNIQYF | TGTGCCAGCAGCTTGTCGACGGCTCAAAACATTCAGTACTTC
. | . | TRBJ1-1 | TRBV5-4 | CAGSLGKQGSTEAFF | TGTGCCGGCAGCTTGGGCAAGCAGGGCTCAACTGAAGCTTTCTTT
. | few | TRBJ1-2 | TRBV29-1 | CSVRDTDIGYGYTF | TGCAGCGTACGGGACACCGACATTGGCTATGGCTACACCTTC
. | . | TRBJ1-2 | TRBV6-6 | CASVRSGYGYTF | TGTGCCAGCGTAAGGAGCGGCTATGGCTACACCTTC
TRBD1 | . | TRBJ1-6 | TRBV20-1 | CSAVGGDSRNSPLHF | TGCAGTGCCGTCGGAGGGGACAGCCGTAATTCACCCCTCCACTTT
TRBD2 | . | TRBJ2-2 | TRBV11-2 | CASSLVRSSGGSSTGELFF | TGTGCCAGCAGCTTAGTTCGTTCCAGCGGGGGCTCGAGTACCGGGGAACTGTTTTTT
. | many | TRBJ1-2 | TRBV11-2 | CASSQGDWIGYTF | TGTGCCAGCAGCCAAGGGGATTGGATTGGCTACACCTTC
. | few | TRBJ1-5 | TRBV6-5 | CASSYSARGGSQPHHF | TGTGCCAGCAGTTACTCGGCCAGGGGTGGCAGTCAGCCCCATCATTTT
. | . | TRBJ1-1 | TRBV11-2 | CASSLAIWAGTEAFF | TGTGCCAGCAGCTTAGCCATTTGGGCGGGCACTGAAGCCTTCTTT
. | . | TRBJ2-5 | TRBV7-9 | CANSQEGQQETQYF | TGTGCCAACAGCCAAGAAGGACAGCAAGAGACCCAGTACTTC
. | . | TRBJ2-5 | TRBV12-3/TRBV12-4 | CASSRPPGETQYF | TGTGCCAGCAGTCGCCCCCCGGGGGAGACCCAGTACTTC
TRBD2 | . | TRBJ2-4 | TRBV11-2 | CASMTLAGGVIQYF | TGTGCCAGCATGACGTTAGCGGGGGGAGTTATTCAGTACTTC